This T cell receptor beta chain was captured by sequencing in a study of cytomegalovirus exposure and HLA in healthy donors. PCR involved 60 Vbeta and 13 Jbeta primers. The protocol was immunoSEQ multiplex PCR, while the TCRdb copy is restricted to in-frame clones and leaves out a portion. The sample includes about 82,000 clones, around a tenth of them seen just once. V lost 4 bases and J lost 4; bases outside the gene matches: 7. Germline V lookup: CDR1 KGHSH, CDR2 LQKENI. CDR3 size: 16 residues. The TCR originated in a man aged 60 to 75 in good health and CMV-seropositive. Sequenced input: PBMCs. The V call is TRBV18, the J call TRBJ2-1; 10 bases fit TRBD2. For the CDR3, the DNA is TGTGCCAGCTCACTCCCCGGGACTAGCGTTTACAATGAGCAGTTCTTC. Its translation is CASSLPGTSVYNEQFF.